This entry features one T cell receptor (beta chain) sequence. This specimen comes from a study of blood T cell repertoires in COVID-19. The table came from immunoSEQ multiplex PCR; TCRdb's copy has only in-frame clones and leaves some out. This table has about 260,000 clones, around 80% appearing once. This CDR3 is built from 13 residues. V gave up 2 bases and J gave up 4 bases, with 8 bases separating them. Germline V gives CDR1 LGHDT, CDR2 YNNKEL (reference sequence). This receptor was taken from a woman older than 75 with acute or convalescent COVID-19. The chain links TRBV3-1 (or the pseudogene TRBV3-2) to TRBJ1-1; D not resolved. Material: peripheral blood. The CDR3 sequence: CASSQWESTEAFF. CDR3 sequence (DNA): TGTGCCAGCAGCCAATGGGAGAGCACTGAAGCTTTCTTT.